The 23 T cell receptor beta chains below were found in one sample sequenced in a study of shared clonotypes between healthy human individuals. Clones were read by immunoSEQ multiplex PCR, and TCRdb kept only the in-frame ones, dropping some. The repertoire holds 1.5 million to 2.5 million clones, roughly 94% seen once, with 0.95% to 1.5% in the top ten. Naive CD8 populations comprised CD45RO-negative cells positively selected for CCR7, excluding terminally differentiated effector memory CD45RA+ cells. Sequencing was performed on naive CD8+ T cells sorted from blood. The receptors were gathered from a man between 18 and 29 years old in good health.

The chain is built from TRBV2 and TRBJ1-1; TRBD1 aligns across 10 bases. The CDR3 extends over 16 amino acids. Germline V CDR1 and CDR2: SNHLY, FYNNEI. J lost 4 bases, V lost 6 bases, and 11 bases had no gene match. The CDR3 nucleotides read TGTGCCAGCAGCCACGGGACAGGGGAGAGGCGCACTGAAGCTTTCTTT. Its protein is CASSHGTGERRTEAFF.

V and J are TRBV6-5 and TRBJ2-5, with 11 bases that match TRBD2. The CDR3 contains 16 residues. Germline V CDR1 and CDR2: MNHEY, SVGAGI. V gave up 2 bases and J gave up 1 base; unmatched junction bases: 3. The CDR3 here is CASSYDGTSGQETQYF. The CDR3 nucleotides read TGTGCCAGCAGTTACGACGGGACTAGCGGCCAAGAGACCCAGTACTTC.

This clone occurred once. The chain recombines TRBV2 with TRBJ2-3; no reliable D call. CDR1 and CDR2 (germline): SNHLY, FYNNEI. This CDR3 region has 13 residues. The V end lost 2 bases, the J end lost 6 bases, and 9 bases lay between the germline ends. CDR3 protein: CASSEYFGDTQYF. CDR3 bases: TGTGCCAGCAGTGAATACTTTGGGGATACGCAGTATTTT.

The rearrangement uses TRBV11-2 and TRBJ2-3; D unclear. This CDR3 region has 12 residues. CDR1 and CDR2 (germline): SGHAT, FQNNGV. V lost 4 bases and J 1 base, leaving 3 bases between the germline ends. The CDR3 sequence: CASSYGTDTQYF. In DNA form, the CDR3 reads TGTGCCAGCAGCTACGGCACAGATACGCAGTATTTT.

A word on this clone: Other DNA sequences from this sample encode an identical CDR3 as well. The chain combines TRBV5-4 with TRBJ1-1; TRBD1 is a possible D gene (5 bases). This CDR3 comprises 14 residues. V dropped 2 bases and J dropped 1 base, with 9 bases sitting between them. Germline V gene sequence: CDR1 SGHNT, CDR2 YYREEE (reference sequence). The CDR3 spells CASSLTGWNTEAFF. CDR3 in DNA: TGTGCCAGCAGCTTAACAGGATGGAACACTGAAGCTTTCTTT.

The chain has TRBV6-4 and TRBJ1-5; tentatively, D is TRBD1 (6 bases). The germline V gene encodes CDR1 MRHNA and CDR2 SNTAGT. The V end was cut by 0 bases, the J end by 5 bases, with 11 bases between. The CDR3 has 15 amino acids. The CDR3 reads CASSDSTGPYQPQHF. CDR3 nucleotide sequence: TGTGCCAGCAGTGACTCGACAGGTCCCTATCAGCCCCAGCATTTT.

The CDR3 spells CASSPTQAVPYEQYF. The CDR3 region has the DNA TGTGCCAGCAGTCCAACACAAGCTGTTCCCTACGAGCAGTACTTC. The chain couples TRBV27 to TRBJ2-7, with D uncertain. CDR1 is MNHEY and CDR2 is SMNVEV in the germline V gene (reference sequence). This CDR3 comprises 15 residues. Trimming stripped 5 bases from V and 2 bases from J, with 16 bases between.

The chain is built from TRBV19 and TRBJ1-4; D is uncertain. This CDR3 spans 15 amino acids. V gave up 11 bases and J gave up 5 bases, with 21 bases separating them. The germline CDR1 and CDR2 sequences are LNHDA and SQIVND (reference sequence). The CDR3 DNA is TGTGCCCGTGAACAAAACGGAAGAGAGAATGAAAAACTGTTTTTT. Translating it yields CAREQNGRENEKLFF.

To note about this clone: The sample holds other DNA sequences that translate to the same CDR3. The chain has TRBV28 and TRBJ2-7; D not resolved. CDR1 is MDHEN and CDR2 is SYDVKM in the germline V gene. This CDR3 region has 11 residues. With 5 bases removed from V and 1 base from J, the gap between germline ends came to 3 bases. CDR3 amino acids: CASSHSYEQYF. In nucleotides, the CDR3 is TGTGCCAGCAGTCATTCCTACGAGCAGTACTTC.

In its sample, this clone was seen once. This chain links TRBV21-1 with TRBJ1-5. TRBV21-1 is an annotated pseudogene. CDR3 length: 17 residues. The CDR3 region is CASSLPLAGFVNQPQHF. The CDR3 nucleotides are TGTGCCAGCAGCCTCCCTTTAGCGGGGTTTGTTAATCAGCCCCAGCATTTT.

The chain combines TRBV14 with TRBJ1-3, with 9 bases identical to TRBD1. V was pared by 0 bases and J by 1 base, with 13 bases of the junction left unmatched. The CDR3 loop spans 20 amino acids. Germline V lookup: CDR1 SGHDN, CDR2 FVKESK. CDR3 DNA: TGTGCCAGCAGCCAAGATTCGAGACAGGGGGAGGTTCTGTCTGGAAACACCATATATTTT. Its translation: CASSQDSRQGEVLSGNTIYF. Full variable domain (rest looked up from reference TRBV14 and TRBJ1-3): EAGVTQFPSHSVIEKGQTVTLRCDPISGHDNLYWYRRVMGKEIKFLLHFVKESKQDESGMPNNRFLAERTGGTYSTLKVQPAELEDSGVYFCASSQDSRQGEVLSGNTIYFGEGSWLTVV.

The chain couples TRBV4-3 to TRBJ1-2; 9 nucleotides agree with TRBD1. The V and J ends lost 2 bases and 6 bases, in that order; junction bases with no gene match: 4. CDR3 size: 14 residues. Germline lookup yields CDR1 LGHNA and CDR2 YSLEER. The DNA for the CDR3 is TGCGCCAGCAGCCAATTACAGGGGGCGGATGGCTACACCTTC. Amino acid sequence: CASSQLQGADGYTF.

The chain recombines TRBV18 with TRBJ2-1; 7 bases match TRBD1. The CDR3 covers 16 residues. V gave up 2 bases and J gave up 9 bases; unmatched junction bases: 13. Germline values: CDR1 KGHSH, CDR2 LQKENI. CDR3 nucleotide sequence: TGTGCCAGCTCACCAGTGACCCGGACAGGACTCAGTGAGCAGTTCTTC. Translation gives CASSPVTRTGLSEQFF.

The gene calls are TRBV15 and TRBJ2-4; D remains unclear. The germline CDR1 and CDR2 sequences are LNHNV and YYDKDF (reference sequence). V lost 0 bases and J lost 0, with 9 bases in between. The CDR3 is 16 residues long. This chain's CDR3 is CATSRDLSKAKNIQYF. Here the CDR3 DNA reads TGTGCCACCAGCAGAGATCTGTCTAAAGCCAAAAACATTCAGTACTTC.

The genes are TRBV10-1 and TRBJ2-5; TRBD1 aligns across 8 bases. This CDR3 comprises 15 residues. Germline V CDR1 and CDR2: WNHNN, SYGVQD (reference sequence). With V trimmed by 2 bases and J by 0 bases, 2 bases remained unmatched. The CDR3 loop is CASSEDRGYQETQYF. CDR3 nucleotides: TGCGCCAGCAGTGAGGACAGGGGTTACCAAGAGACCCAGTACTTC.

With respect to this clone: At the DNA level, this CDR3 is encoded by other sequences in the same sample as well. The chain is built from TRBV6-5 and TRBJ1-6; no clear D. This CDR3 comprises 15 residues. Looked up from germline, CDR1 is MNHEY and CDR2 is SVGAGI. Trimming cost V 6 bases and J 0 bases, with 9 bases left between them. The CDR3 is CASSKESSYNSPLHF. The CDR3 bases are TGTGCCAGCAGCAAGGAGTCCTCCTATAATTCACCCCTCCACTTT.

V is TRBV5-4 and J is TRBJ2-1; 12 bases line up with TRBD2. From germline, CDR1 is SGHNT and CDR2 YYREEE (reference sequence). This CDR3 has 15 residues. V lost 4 bases and J lost 3; bases outside the gene matches: 2. The CDR3 spells CASSQLAGGYNEQFF. Written as DNA, the CDR3 is TGTGCCAGCAGCCAACTAGCGGGAGGCTACAATGAGCAGTTCTTC.

As regards this clone: The sample has other DNA sequences that encode this CDR3 too. The rearrangement joins TRBV30 to TRBJ2-7; 9 bases match TRBD2. CDR3 length: 13 residues. V gave up 4 bases and J gave up 7 bases; unmatched junction bases: 8. Germline values: CDR1 GTSNPN, CDR2 SVGIG (reference sequence). The CDR3 here is CAWNLGREGEQYF. The CDR3 nucleotides are TGTGCCTGGAACCTAGGGCGGGAGGGGGAGCAGTACTTC. The variable domain in full, with the rest retrieved from reference TRBV30 and TRBJ2-7, is SQTIHQWPATLVQPVGSPLSLECTVEGTSNPNLYWYRQAAGRGLQLLFYSVGIGQISSEVPQNLSASRPQDRQFILSSKKLLLSDSGFYLCAWNLGREGEQYFGPGTRLTVT.

This clone came up once. The rearrangement links TRBV7-8 to TRBJ1-1, with a weak D call TRBD1 (5 bases). V was pared by 1 base and J by 2 bases, with 11 bases between. There are 15 residues in the CDR3. From germline, CDR1 is SGHVS and CDR2 FQNEAQ. The CDR3 loop reads CASSLGRTLNTEAFF. The CDR3 DNA sequence: TGTGCCAGCAGCTTAGGACGGACACTTAACACTGAAGCTTTCTTT.

The chain carries TRBV7-2 and TRBJ2-3, with D hard to call. Germline values: CDR1 SGHTA, CDR2 FQGNSA. CDR3 length: 17 amino acids. V lost 4 bases and J 2 bases, leaving 19 bases between the germline ends. The CDR3 region has the DNA TGTGCCAGCAGCTACAACCCGACGACCGGGTACACAGATACGCAGTATTTT. Protein product: CASSYNPTTGYTDTQYF.

A remark on this clone: A junction end diverges from the germline sequence, so it may reflect a read error. V gene TRBV6-1 combines with J gene TRBJ1-2, with D unresolved. CDR3 length: 13 residues. Per germline, CDR1 MNHNS and CDR2 SASEGT. CDR3: CASSSGPHYGDTF. The CDR3 nucleotides read TGTGCCAGCAGTAGCGGGCCACACTATGGCGACACCTTC.

This clone was detected once. The chain has TRBV13 and TRBJ2-1, with TRBD2 matching over 7 bases. The CDR3 is made up of 15 amino acids. The trim removed 3 bases at V and 9 bases at J, leaving 11 bases unmatched. Germline loops: CDR1 PRHDT, CDR2 FYEKMQ (reference sequence). CDR3 region: CASSFAGARSGEQFF. CDR3 bases: TGTGCCAGCAGCTTTGCGGGAGCTCGCTCGGGTGAGCAGTTCTTC.

The chain employs TRBV29-1 and TRBJ2-1; the D is unclear. V lost 2 bases to trimming and J lost 6 bases, with 2 bases between them. Looked up from germline, CDR1 is SQVTM and CDR2 is ANQGSEA. The CDR3 contains 10 residues. This CDR3 reads CSVEFNEQFF. The CDR3 DNA reads as TGCAGCGTTGAATTCAATGAGCAGTTCTTC.